These T cell receptor beta chains were read from a single sample in a study of beta chain features in type 1 diabetes. Sequenced by immunoSEQ multiplex PCR; TCRdb stores in-frame clones only, minus some. Altogether some 900,000 clones are present, roughly 15% being singletons, with the ten largest covering 0.02% to 0.025%. Source material: naive CD4+ T cells from blood. The receptors stem from a woman between 18 and 29 years old in good health. Each CDR3 is given with its conserved first and last residue. Each record gives: D gene, J gene, V gene, CDR3 length, clone size, CDR3 DNA, CDR3 protein. D genes are given only for firm matches. Expanded clones are given a class, and other clones once, few, many or no size at all.

.,TRBJ2-7,TRBV18,13,.,TGTGCCAGCTCACCATATAACGACTACGAGCAGTACTTC,CASSPYNDYEQYF
TRBD2,TRBJ2-3,TRBV7-9,12,.,TGTGCCAGCAGCTCCCAGGGAGGGAGGGTGTATTTT,CASSSQGGRVYF
.,TRBJ2-7,TRBV6-5,12,few,TGTGCCAGCAGTACCCTTTCCGACGAGCAGTACTTC,CASSTLSDEQYF
TRBD1,TRBJ1-1,TRBV6-5,16,few,TGTGCCAGCAGCTACGCCTACCGGGACAGAAACACTGAAGCTTTCTTT,CASSYAYRDRNTEAFF
.,TRBJ2-7,TRBV4-3,15,.,TGCGCCAGCAGCCAAGATGTTAGGCAGGGGCGGGAGCAGTACTTC,CASSQDVRQGREQYF
TRBD2,TRBJ2-7,TRBV28,15,few,TGTGCCAGCAGTAGCCCGGGACTAGTTTTCGGCGAGCAGTACTTC,CASSSPGLVFGEQYF
.,TRBJ1-2,TRBV18,13,few,TGTGCCAGCTCACCAAGTTACTCGGGCGGCTACACCTTC,CASSPSYSGGYTF
.,TRBJ2-2,TRBV25-1,12,.,TGTGCCAGCAGTCACGGGACCGGGGAGCTGTTTTTT,CASSHGTGELFF
.,TRBJ2-7,TRBV27,15,.,TGTGCCAGCAGTTTAAAGGGGCTGGGCTCCTACGAGCAGTACTTC,CASSLKGLGSYEQYF
TRBD1,TRBJ2-4,TRBV7-9,16,.,TGTGCCAGCAGCTTGGGACAGCTTTTAGCCAAAAACATTCAGTACTTC,CASSLGQLLAKNIQYF
.,TRBJ1-5,TRBV28,13,few,TGTGCCAGCAGCCCAAGGGTATATCAGCCCCAGCATTTT,CASSPRVYQPQHF
.,TRBJ1-2,TRBV2,13,.,TGTGCCAGCAGTGAGGGCCCCCGGGAGGGCTACACCTTC,CASSEGPREGYTF
.,TRBJ1-1,TRBV5-1,13,.,TGCGCCAGCAGCTCCCAAATGGGGCGTGAAGCTTTCTTT,CASSSQMGREAFF
TRBD2,TRBJ2-5,TRBV7-2,18,few,TGTGCCAGCAGCCTGGCGTCAACGGCGGGAGGGGGACAAGAGACCCAGTACTTC,CASSLASTAGGGQETQYF
TRBD1,TRBJ2-7,TRBV28,15,.,TGTGCCAGCAGACCATACGGGACAGGGAATAACGAGCAGTACTTC,CASRPYGTGNNEQYF
.,TRBJ2-7,TRBV21-1,17,few,TGTGCCAGCAGCTCCTTGGGGGCTGATCCTAATGTCTACGAGCAGTACTTC,CASSSLGADPNVYEQYF
TRBD1,TRBJ1-2,TRBV2,13,.,TGTGCCAGCAGTCCACAGGGGGACTATGGCTACACCTTC,CASSPQGDYGYTF
TRBD1,TRBJ1-1,TRBV7-9,15,few,TGTGCCAGCAGCTTAGCGGACAGGGAGCGGACTGAAGCTTTCTTT,CASSLADRERTEAFF
.,TRBJ2-6,TRBV7-9,16,few,TGTGCCAGCAGCTTACGTTTGGGTGCTGGGGCCAACGTCCTGACTTTC,CASSLRLGAGANVLTF
.,TRBJ2-1,TRBV7-2,12,.,TGTGCCAGCAGCCCAGGAGGGGGTGAGCAGTTCTTC,CASSPGGGEQFF
.,TRBJ2-1,TRBV18,15,.,TGTGCCAGCTCATCTACTACTTCTGGTCACAATGAGCAGTTCTTC,CASSSTTSGHNEQFF
.,TRBJ2-7,TRBV28,11,few,TGTGCCAGCAGTCCCTTTTCCGAGCAGTACTTC,CASSPFSEQYF
TRBD1,TRBJ2-1,TRBV7-6,17,few,TGTGCCAGCAGCTTAGGGTCTACCGACAGGGCCTACAATGAGCAGTTCTTC,CASSLGSTDRAYNEQFF
.,TRBJ2-3,TRBV7-9,11,many,TGTGCCAGCAGCCGCACAGATACGCAGTATTTT,CASSRTDTQYF